This TCR beta chain was recovered during a study of OX40 agonist ivuxolimab in advanced cancers. The overall study: The patients got ivuxolimab, which is an agonistic anti-OX40 (CD134) antibody.

General study results and limits: CD4+ and CD8+ blood T cells expanded clonally by week 6 at 0.1 to 3.0 mg/kg.

As to this clone: Its antigen is not identified.

TCRdb's copy holds only in-frame clones and misses some; the assay was immunoSEQ multiplex PCR. This sample yields about 47,000 clones, of which 87% are seen a single time; 13% to 15% belongs to the top ten. The CDR3 sequence is 18 residues long. V gave up 5 bases and J gave up 0 bases; unmatched junction bases: 10. CDR1 SGHVS and CDR2 FQNEAQ come from the germline V gene. Sampling of blood occurred at baseline, cycle 4 day 1, and cycle 7 day 1. The sequence came from an adult with an advanced solid tumor such as melanoma, head and neck, liver or kidney cancer. The V call is TRBV7-8, the J call TRBJ2-2, with TRBD2 matching over 9 bases. The input for sequencing was CD4+ or CD8+ T cells sorted from blood, taken in a trial of the OX40 agonist ivuxolimab. The CDR3 protein is CASSRRAGGLTNTGELFF. Written as DNA, the CDR3 is TGTGCCAGCAGCCGACGGGCGGGAGGGTTAACGAACACCGGGGAGCTGTTTTTT.